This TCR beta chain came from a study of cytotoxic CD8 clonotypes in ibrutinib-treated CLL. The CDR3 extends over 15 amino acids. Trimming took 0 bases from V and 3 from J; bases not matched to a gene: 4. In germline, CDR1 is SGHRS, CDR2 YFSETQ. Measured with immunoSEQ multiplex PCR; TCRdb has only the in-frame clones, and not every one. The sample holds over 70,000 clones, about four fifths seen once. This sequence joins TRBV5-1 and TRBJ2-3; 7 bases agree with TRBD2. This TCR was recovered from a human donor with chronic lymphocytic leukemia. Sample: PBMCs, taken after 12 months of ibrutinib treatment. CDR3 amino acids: CASSLVAGATDTQYF. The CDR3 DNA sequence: TGCGCCAGCAGCTTGGTGGCGGGAGCGACAGATACGCAGTATTTT.